The rows below give T cell receptor beta chains drawn from one sample of a study of technical replicates of blood from a few donors. Profiling relied on immunoSEQ multiplex PCR, and the TCRdb table lists in-frame clones only, not all of them. The top ten hold around 0.3% of the sample, which has about 100,000 clones, 95% seen once. Sequences were obtained from T cells isolated from PBMCs. All receptors derive from a human donor in good health. The CDR3 runs from the conserved cysteine through the conserved F or W. Each record gives: CDR3 DNA, CDR3 protein, clone size, V gene, J gene, D gene. The D gene is left open where the match is weak. Not every row has a clone size; where given, it reads once, few, many or a size class.

TGTGCCAGTAGTATCCCAACACCTTCTGCTAATGAAAAACTGTTTTTT	CASSIPTPSANEKLFF	-	TRBV19	TRBJ1-4	-
TGTGCCAGCAGCCTCGGCTCTGGGACAGGCTATGGCTACACCTTC	CASSLGSGTGYGYTF	-	TRBV7-3	TRBJ1-2	TRBD1
TGTGCCAGCTCACCCATAGAATCTAACTATGGCTACACCTTC	CASSPIESNYGYTF	-	TRBV18	TRBJ1-2	-
TGCAGCGTCCGACAGCTCTACGAGCAGTACTTC	CSVRQLYEQYF	-	TRBV29-1	TRBJ2-7	-
TGCAGCGTTGACACTAGCGGGAGTAGAGGGACCCAGTACTTC	CSVDTSGSRGTQYF	-	TRBV29-1	TRBJ2-5	TRBD2
TGTGCCAGCGCCAATTTCAGGGTTGAGACCCAGTACTTC	CASANFRVETQYF	-	TRBV2	TRBJ2-5	-
TGTGCCAGCAGTGTTAGGGGACTCACGGTTGGGGCAGAGTTCTTC	CASSVRGLTVGAEFF	once	TRBV2	TRBJ2-1	-
TGCGCCAGCAGCCGTAGCGGCGCTAGCACAGATACGCAGTATTTT	CASSRSGASTDTQYF	-	TRBV5-1	TRBJ2-3	-
TGTGCCAGCAGTTACCGGACAGCCTACAATGAGCAGTTCTTC	CASSYRTAYNEQFF	-	TRBV6-6	TRBJ2-1	-
TGCAGCGTTGAGGGGACTAGCGGGAGTCCGATCTTC	CSVEGTSGSPIF	-	TRBV29-1	TRBJ2-1	TRBD2
TGCGCCAGCAGCCAAGGGGACATGATAAACATTCAGTACTTC	CASSQGDMINIQYF	-	TRBV4-3	TRBJ2-4	-
TGCGCCAGCAGCCAAGATAGGGCTAGCGGGAGGAACCCTGGGGCCAACGTCCTGACTTTC	CASSQDRASGRNPGANVLTF	-	TRBV4-3	TRBJ2-6	TRBD2
TGCGCCAGCAGCTTGGGGGAGGCCGGGGAGCTGTTTTTT	CASSLGEAGELFF	-	TRBV5-1	TRBJ2-2	-
TGTGCCAGCAGCTTGGCCCAATCCAGCGGGGAGCTGTTTTTT	CASSLAQSSGELFF	-	TRBV5-4	TRBJ2-2	-
TGTGCCATCAGTGAAGGGGCAGGGAATGAAAAACTGTTTTTT	CAISEGAGNEKLFF	once	TRBV10-3	TRBJ1-4	-
TGTGCCAGCAGCCGGGGACTAGCGGGAAGCTCCTACGAGCAGTACTTC	CASSRGLAGSSYEQYF	-	TRBV11-3	TRBJ2-7	TRBD2
TGTGCCAGCAGCCCCTCCCGGGGAGATACGCAGTATTTT	CASSPSRGDTQYF	-	TRBV11-3	TRBJ2-3	-
TGTGCCTGGGGTCCCCTGTTACTCGAGCAGTACTTC	CAWGPLLLEQYF	-	TRBV30	TRBJ2-7	-
TGTGCCAGCAGCCAAGAACTCAGACCTGACAGGGGAATAGATACGCAGTATTTT	CASSQELRPDRGIDTQYF	-	TRBV4-2	TRBJ2-3	TRBD1
TGTGCCAGCAGTAAGCTAGCGGGAGTGGCAGATACGCAGTATTTT	CASSKLAGVADTQYF	once	TRBV6-6	TRBJ2-3	TRBD2
TGTGCCACCTCAAATGGACAAGTCTACGAGCAGTACTTC	CATSNGQVYEQYF	-	TRBV6-5	TRBJ2-7	-
TGTGCCAGCAGCTTACTGGCAGGGGTCGGAAACATTCAGTACTTC	CASSLLAGVGNIQYF	few	TRBV11-3	TRBJ2-4	-
TGTGCCAGCAGCTTAGGGACACGCGGGGAGCTGTTTTTT	CASSLGTRGELFF	-	TRBV13	TRBJ2-2	-
TGTGCCAGCATCGATAGATCCTACGAGCAGTACTTC	CASIDRSYEQYF	-	TRBV2	TRBJ2-7	-
TGTGCCAGCAGCTTAGAGGGACAGAGACAAGAGACCCAGTACTTC	CASSLEGQRQETQYF	-	TRBV11-3	TRBJ2-5	TRBD1
TGTGCCTGGGAGGGCGGGAGGGCCACGGGAGATACGCAGTATTTT	CAWEGGRATGDTQYF	-	TRBV30	TRBJ2-3	TRBD2